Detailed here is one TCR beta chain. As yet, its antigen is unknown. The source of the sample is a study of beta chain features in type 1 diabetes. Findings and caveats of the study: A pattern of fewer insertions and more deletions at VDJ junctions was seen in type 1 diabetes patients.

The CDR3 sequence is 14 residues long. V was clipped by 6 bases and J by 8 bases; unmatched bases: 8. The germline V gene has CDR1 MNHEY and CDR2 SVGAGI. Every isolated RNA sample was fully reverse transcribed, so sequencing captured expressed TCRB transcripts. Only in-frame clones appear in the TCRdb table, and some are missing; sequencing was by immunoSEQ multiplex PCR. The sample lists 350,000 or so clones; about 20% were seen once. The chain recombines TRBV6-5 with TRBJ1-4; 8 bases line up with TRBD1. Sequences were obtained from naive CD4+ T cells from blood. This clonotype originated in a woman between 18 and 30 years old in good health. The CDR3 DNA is TGTGCCAGCAGCCGCGACAGGGGTAGGGAAAAACTGTTTTTT. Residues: CASSRDRGREKLFF.